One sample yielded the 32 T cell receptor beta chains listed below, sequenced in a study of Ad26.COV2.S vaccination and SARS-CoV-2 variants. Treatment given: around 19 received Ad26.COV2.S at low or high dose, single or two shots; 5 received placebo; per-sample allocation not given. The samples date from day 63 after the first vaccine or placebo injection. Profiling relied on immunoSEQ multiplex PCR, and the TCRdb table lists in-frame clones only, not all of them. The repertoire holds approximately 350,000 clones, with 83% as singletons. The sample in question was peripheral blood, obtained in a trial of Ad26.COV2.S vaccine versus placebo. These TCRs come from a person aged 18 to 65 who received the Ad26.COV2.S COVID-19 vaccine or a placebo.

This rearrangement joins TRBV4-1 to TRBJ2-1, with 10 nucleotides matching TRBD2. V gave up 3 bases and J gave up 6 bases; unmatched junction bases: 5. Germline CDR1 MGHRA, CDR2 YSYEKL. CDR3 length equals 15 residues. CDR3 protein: CASSHSGRAANEQFF. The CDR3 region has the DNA TGCGCCAGCAGCCACAGCGGGAGGGCTGCCAATGAGCAGTTCTTC.

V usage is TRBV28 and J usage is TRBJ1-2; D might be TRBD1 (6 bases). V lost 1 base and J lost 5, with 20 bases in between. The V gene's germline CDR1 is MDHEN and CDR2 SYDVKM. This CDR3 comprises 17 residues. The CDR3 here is CASSLLGVGRGGYGYTF. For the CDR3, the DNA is TGTGCCAGCAGTTTATTAGGGGTGGGCAGGGGAGGATATGGCTACACCTTC.

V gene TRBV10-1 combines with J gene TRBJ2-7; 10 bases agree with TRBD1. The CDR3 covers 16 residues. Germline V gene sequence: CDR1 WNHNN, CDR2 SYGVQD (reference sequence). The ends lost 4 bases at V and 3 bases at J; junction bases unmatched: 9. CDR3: CASSGGQGGTYYEQYF. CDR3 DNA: TGCGCCAGCAGTGGAGGACAGGGGGGAACCTACTACGAGCAGTACTTC.

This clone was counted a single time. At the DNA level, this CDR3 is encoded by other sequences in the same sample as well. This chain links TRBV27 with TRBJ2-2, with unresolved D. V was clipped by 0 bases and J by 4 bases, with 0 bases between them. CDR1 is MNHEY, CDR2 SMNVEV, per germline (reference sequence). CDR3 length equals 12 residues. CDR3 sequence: CASSLSTGELFF. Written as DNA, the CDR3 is TGTGCCAGCAGTTTATCCACCGGGGAGCTGTTTTTT.

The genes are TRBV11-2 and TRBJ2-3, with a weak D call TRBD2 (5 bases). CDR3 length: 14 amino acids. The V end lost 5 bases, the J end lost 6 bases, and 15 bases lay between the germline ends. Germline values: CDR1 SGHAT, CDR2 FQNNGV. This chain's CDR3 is CASSAAGPGDTQYF. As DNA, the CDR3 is TGTGCCAGCAGCGCCGCGGGCCCGGGGGATACGCAGTATTTT.

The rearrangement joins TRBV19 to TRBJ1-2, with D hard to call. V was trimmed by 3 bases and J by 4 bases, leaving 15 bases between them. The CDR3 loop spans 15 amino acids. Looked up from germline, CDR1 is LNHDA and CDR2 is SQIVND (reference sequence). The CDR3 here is CASSIPSTPLYGYTF. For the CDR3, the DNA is TGTGCCAGTAGTATCCCGTCCACCCCTCTCTATGGCTACACCTTC.

The CDR3 protein is CASSSPGTINSPLHF. The DNA for the CDR3 is TGTGCCAGCAGCTCACCCGGGACGATTAATTCACCCCTCCACTTT. This sequence joins TRBV11-2 and TRBJ1-6; D may be TRBD1 (5 bases). Germline CDR1 SGHAT, CDR2 FQNNGV. CDR3 length: 15 residues. With 4 bases removed from V and 6 bases from J, the gap between germline ends came to 13 bases.

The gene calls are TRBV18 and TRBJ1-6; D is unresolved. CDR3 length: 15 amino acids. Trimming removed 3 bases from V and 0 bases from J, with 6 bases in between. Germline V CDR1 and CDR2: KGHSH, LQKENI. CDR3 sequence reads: CASSPGSSYNSPLHF. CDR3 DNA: TGTGCCAGCTCACCCGGGAGCTCCTATAATTCACCCCTCCACTTT.

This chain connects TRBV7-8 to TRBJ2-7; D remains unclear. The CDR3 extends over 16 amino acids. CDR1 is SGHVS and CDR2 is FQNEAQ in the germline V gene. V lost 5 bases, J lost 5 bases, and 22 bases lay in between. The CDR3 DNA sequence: TGTGCCAGCAGCCCAGAAAGGCAGGCCAGTAAGCACGAGCAGTACTTC. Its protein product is CASSPERQASKHEQYF.

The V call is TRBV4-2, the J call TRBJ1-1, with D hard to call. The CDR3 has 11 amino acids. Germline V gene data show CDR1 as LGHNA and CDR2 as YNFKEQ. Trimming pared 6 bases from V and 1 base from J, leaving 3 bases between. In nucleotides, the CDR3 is TGTGCCAGCAGGGAGAACACTGAAGCTTTCTTT. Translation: CASRENTEAFF.

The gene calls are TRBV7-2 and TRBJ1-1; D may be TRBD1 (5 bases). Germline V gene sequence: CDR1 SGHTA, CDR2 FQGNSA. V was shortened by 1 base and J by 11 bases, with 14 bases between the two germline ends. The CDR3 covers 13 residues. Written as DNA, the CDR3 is TGTGCCAGCAGCTTAGGATTGGGGCGTGAGGCTTTCTTT. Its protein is CASSLGLGREAFF.

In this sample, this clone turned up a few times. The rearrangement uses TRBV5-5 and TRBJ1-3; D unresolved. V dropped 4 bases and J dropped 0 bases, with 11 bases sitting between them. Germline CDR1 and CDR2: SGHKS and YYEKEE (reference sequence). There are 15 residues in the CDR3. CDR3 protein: CASSPGPRSGNTIYF. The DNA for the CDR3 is TGTGCCAGCAGCCCCGGACCGCGCTCTGGAAACACCATATATTTT. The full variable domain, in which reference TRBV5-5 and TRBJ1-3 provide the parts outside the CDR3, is DAGVTQSPTHLIKTRGQQVTLRCSPISGHKSVSWYQQVLGQGPQFIFQYYEKEERGRGNFPDRFSARQFPNYSSELNVNALLLGDSALYLCASSPGPRSGNTIYFGEGSWLTVV.

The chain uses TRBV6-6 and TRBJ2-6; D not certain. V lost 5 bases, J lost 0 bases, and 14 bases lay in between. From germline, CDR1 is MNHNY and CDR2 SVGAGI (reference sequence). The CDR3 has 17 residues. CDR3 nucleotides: TGTGCCAGCAGTCTTCCCCCCAGGAGCTCTGGGGCCAACGTCCTGACTTTC. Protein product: CASSLPPRSSGANVLTF.

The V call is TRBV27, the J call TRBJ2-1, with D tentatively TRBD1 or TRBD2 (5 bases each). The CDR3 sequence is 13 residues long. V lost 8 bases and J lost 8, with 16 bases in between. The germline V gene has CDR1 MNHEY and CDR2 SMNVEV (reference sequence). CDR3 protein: CASGLGREDEQFF. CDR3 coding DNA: TGTGCCAGCGGCCTGGGACGGGAAGATGAGCAGTTCTTC.

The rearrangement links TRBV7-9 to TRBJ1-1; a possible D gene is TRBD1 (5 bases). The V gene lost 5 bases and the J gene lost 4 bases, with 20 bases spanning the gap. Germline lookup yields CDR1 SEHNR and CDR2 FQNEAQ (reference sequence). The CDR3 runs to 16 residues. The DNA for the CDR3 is TGTGCCAGCAGCATCCCGGGACGTACGTCAGTCACTGAAGCTTTCTTT. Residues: CASSIPGRTSVTEAFF.

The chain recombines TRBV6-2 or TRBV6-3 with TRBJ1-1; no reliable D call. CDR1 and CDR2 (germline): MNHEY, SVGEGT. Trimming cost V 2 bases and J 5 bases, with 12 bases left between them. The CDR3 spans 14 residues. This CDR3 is CASSYPPASTEAFF. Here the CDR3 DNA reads TGTGCCAGCAGTTACCCCCCGGCTTCGACTGAAGCTTTCTTT.

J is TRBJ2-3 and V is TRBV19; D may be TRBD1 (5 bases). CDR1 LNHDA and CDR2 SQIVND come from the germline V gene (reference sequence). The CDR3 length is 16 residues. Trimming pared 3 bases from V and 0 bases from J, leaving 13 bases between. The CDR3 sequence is CASSILAGPSTDTQYF. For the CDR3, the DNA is TGTGCCAGTAGTATCCTGGCAGGGCCTAGCACAGATACGCAGTATTTT.

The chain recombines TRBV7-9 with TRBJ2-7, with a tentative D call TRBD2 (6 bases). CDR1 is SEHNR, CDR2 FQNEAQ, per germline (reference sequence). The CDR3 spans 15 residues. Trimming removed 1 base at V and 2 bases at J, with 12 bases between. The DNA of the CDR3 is TGTGCCAGCAGCTTAGGAGGGACTCCGGCCTACGAGCAGTACTTC. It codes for CASSLGGTPAYEQYF.

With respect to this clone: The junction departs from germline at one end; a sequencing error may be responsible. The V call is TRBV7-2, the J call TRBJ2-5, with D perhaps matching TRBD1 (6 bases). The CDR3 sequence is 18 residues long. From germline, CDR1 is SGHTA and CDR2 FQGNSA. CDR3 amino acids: CASSLRDHRRTAQDTQYF. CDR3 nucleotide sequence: TGTGCCAGCAGCTTACGAGATCACCGTAGGACAGCCCAAGACACCCAGTACTTC.

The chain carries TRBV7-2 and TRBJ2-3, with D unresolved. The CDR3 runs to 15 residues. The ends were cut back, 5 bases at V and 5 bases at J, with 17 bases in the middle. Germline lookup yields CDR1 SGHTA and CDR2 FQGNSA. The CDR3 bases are TGTGCCAGCAGCCTCTTGGGTCCATCAGGAGATACGCAGTATTTT. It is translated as CASSLLGPSGDTQYF.

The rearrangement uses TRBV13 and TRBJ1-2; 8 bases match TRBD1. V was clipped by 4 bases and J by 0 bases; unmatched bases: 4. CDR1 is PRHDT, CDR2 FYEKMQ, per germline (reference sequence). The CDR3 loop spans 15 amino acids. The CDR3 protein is CASSSQGAANYGYTF. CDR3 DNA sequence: TGTGCCAGCAGCTCTCAGGGGGCGGCTAACTATGGCTACACCTTC.

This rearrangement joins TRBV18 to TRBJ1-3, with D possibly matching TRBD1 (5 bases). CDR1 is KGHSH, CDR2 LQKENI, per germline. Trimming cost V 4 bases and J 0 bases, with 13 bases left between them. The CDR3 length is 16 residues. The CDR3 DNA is TGTGCCAGCTCACGGGACGGTATTGTCTCTGGAAACACCATATATTTT. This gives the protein CASSRDGIVSGNTIYF. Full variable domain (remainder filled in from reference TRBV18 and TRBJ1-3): NAGVMQNPRHLVRRRGQEARLRCSPMKGHSHVYWYRQLPEEGLKFMVYLQKENIIDESGMPKERFSAEFPKEGPSILRIQQVVRGDSAAYFCASSRDGIVSGNTIYFGEGSWLTVV.

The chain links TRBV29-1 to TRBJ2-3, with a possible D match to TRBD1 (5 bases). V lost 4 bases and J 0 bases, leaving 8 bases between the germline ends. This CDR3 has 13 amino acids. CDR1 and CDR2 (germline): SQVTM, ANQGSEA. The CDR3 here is CSVVAGSTDTQYF. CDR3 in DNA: TGCAGCGTTGTAGCAGGGAGCACAGATACGCAGTATTTT.

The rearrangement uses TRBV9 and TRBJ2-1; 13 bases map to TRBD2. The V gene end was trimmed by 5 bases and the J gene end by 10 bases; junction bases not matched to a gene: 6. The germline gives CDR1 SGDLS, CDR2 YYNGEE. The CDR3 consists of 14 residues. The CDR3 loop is CASRPTSGGPEQFF. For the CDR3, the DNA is TGTGCCAGCAGACCGACTAGCGGGGGGCCCGAGCAGTTCTTC.

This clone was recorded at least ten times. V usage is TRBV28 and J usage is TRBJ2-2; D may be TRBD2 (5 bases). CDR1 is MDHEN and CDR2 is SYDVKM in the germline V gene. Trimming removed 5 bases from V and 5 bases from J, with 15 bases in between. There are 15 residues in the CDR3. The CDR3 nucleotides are TGTGCCAGCAGTACCCCAAGGGAGAGGACCGGGGAGCTGTTTTTT. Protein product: CASSTPRERTGELFF.

The CDR3 loop reads CASSRGWGSPYTEAFF. Here the CDR3 DNA reads TGTGCCAGTAGTAGGGGGTGGGGGTCGCCTTACACTGAAGCTTTCTTT. The chain couples TRBV19 to TRBJ1-1; weak D call: TRBD1 (5 bases). V was pared by 4 bases and J by 3 bases, with 18 bases between. The CDR3 loop spans 16 amino acids. From germline, CDR1 is LNHDA and CDR2 SQIVND (reference sequence). Drawing the rest from reference TRBV19 and TRBJ1-1, the complete variable domain is DGGITQSPKYLFRKEGQNVTLSCEQNLNHDAMYWYRQDPGQGLRLIYYSQIVNDFQKGDIAEGYSVSREKKESFPLTVTSAQKNPTAFYLCASSRGWGSPYTEAFFGQGTRLTVV.

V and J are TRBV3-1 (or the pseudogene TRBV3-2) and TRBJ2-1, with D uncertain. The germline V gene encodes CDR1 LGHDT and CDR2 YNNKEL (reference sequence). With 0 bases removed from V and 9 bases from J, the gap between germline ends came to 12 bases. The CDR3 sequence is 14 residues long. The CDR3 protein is CASSQDLFLGEQFF. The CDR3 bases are TGTGCCAGCAGCCAAGATCTGTTTTTGGGTGAGCAGTTCTTC.

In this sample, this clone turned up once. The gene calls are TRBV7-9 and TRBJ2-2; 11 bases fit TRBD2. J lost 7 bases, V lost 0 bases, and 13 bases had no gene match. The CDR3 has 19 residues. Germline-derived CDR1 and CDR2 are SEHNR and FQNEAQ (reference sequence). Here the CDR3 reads CASSLARLAGLLDVGELFF. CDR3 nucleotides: TGTGCCAGCAGCTTAGCTCGACTAGCGGGGCTTCTAGATGTCGGGGAGCTGTTTTTT.

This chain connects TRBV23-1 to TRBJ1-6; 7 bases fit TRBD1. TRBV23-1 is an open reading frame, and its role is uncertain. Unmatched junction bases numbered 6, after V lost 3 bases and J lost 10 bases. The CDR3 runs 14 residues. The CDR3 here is CASSQKGAGSPLHF. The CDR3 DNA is TGCGCCAGCAGTCAGAAGGGGGCAGGGTCACCCCTCCACTTT.

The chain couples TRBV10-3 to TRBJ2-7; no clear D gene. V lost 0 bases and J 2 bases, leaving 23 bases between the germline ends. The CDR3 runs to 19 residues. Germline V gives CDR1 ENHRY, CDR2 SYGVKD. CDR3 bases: TGTGCCATCAGTGAGTCTAGGATAGTAGGTAGCTCGGCCCCCTACGAGCAGTACTTC. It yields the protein CAISESRIVGSSAPYEQYF.

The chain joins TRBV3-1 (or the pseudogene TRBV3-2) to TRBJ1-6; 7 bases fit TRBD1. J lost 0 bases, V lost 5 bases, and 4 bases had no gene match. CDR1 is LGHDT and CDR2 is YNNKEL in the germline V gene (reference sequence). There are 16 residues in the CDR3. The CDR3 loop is CASSDRDSSYNSPLHF. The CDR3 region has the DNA TGTGCCAGCAGCGACAGGGATAGCTCCTATAATTCACCCCTCCACTTT.

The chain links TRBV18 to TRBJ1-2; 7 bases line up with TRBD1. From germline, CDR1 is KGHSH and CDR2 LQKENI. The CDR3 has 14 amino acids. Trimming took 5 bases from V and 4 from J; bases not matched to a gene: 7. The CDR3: CASSSRQGRYGYTF. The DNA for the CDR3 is TGTGCCAGCTCATCGCGACAGGGACGCTATGGCTACACCTTC.